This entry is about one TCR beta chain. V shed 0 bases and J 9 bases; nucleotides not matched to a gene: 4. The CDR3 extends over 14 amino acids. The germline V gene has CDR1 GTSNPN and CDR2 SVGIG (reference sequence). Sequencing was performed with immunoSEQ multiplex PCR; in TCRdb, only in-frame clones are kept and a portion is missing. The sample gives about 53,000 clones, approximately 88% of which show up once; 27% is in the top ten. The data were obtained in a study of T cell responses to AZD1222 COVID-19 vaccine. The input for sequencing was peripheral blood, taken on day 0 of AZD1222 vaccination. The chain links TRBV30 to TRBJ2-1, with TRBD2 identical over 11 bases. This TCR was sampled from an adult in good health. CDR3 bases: TGTGCCTGGAGTGTACTAGCGGGAGAGAGTGAGCAGTTCTTC. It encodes CAWSVLAGESEQFF.